The present T cell receptor (beta chain) was sequenced within a study of blood T cell repertoires in COVID-19. Across the whole study: Acute and convalescent COVID-19 specimens originated in the United States, Italy and Spain.

The V gene lost 6 bases and the J gene lost 4 bases, with 16 bases spanning the gap. Germline V gives CDR1 SNHLY, CDR2 FYNNEI. The CDR3 sequence is 14 residues long. Method: immunoSEQ multiplex PCR; TCRdb's copy keeps in-frame clones and lacks some. The repertoire consists of around 130,000 clones, with around 78% occurring once and the leading ten covering roughly a tenth. The genes are TRBV2 and TRBJ2-7, with D perhaps TRBD1 (5 bases). The sequencing input was peripheral blood. The TCR sequence derives from a human donor in a cohort sampled during active COVID-19. DNA of the CDR3: TGTGCCAGCAGCCGTACAGGAGTTGGTTACGAGCAGTACTTC. Encoded protein: CASSRTGVGYEQYF. The full variable domain, with the rest looked up from reference TRBV2 and TRBJ2-7, is EPEVTQTPSHQVTQMGQEVILRCVPISNHLYFYWYRQILGQKVEFLVSFYNNEISEKSEIFDDQFSVERPDGSNFTLKIRSTKLEDSAMYFCASSRTGVGYEQYFGPGTRLTVT.